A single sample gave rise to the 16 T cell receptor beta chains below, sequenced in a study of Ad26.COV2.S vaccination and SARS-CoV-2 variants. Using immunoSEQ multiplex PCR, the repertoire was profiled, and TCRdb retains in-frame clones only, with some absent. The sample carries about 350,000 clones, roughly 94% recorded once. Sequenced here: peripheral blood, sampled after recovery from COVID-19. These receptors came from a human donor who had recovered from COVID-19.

The CDR3 loop reads CASSVTGGSNIQYF. CDR3 coding DNA: TGTGCCAGCAGCGTCACCGGGGGAAGTAACATTCAGTACTTC. The gene calls are TRBV9 and TRBJ2-4, with D possibly TRBD2 on 6 matching bases. This CDR3 contains 14 residues. Germline CDR1 reads SGDLS; CDR2 reads YYNGEE. V lost 2 bases and J lost 7, with 13 bases in between.

The CDR3 coding sequence is TGTGCCAGCAGCTCGGGACACCGGCAGTTCTTC. Translating gives CASSSGHRQFF. The gene calls are TRBV9 and TRBJ2-1; weak D call: TRBD1 (6 bases). Between the trimmed V and J ends, which lost 4 bases and 12 bases, there was a span of 11 bases. Germline V lookup: CDR1 SGDLS, CDR2 YYNGEE. This CDR3 contains 11 residues.

CDR3 DNA: TGTGCCAGCAGTGAACGAGTGTATGGCTACACCTTC. It translates to CASSERVYGYTF. The V and J genes are TRBV2 and TRBJ1-2; D is ambiguous. Germline assignment: CDR1 SNHLY and CDR2 FYNNEI. Trimming removed 2 bases at V and 5 bases at J, with 6 bases between. This CDR3 has 12 residues.

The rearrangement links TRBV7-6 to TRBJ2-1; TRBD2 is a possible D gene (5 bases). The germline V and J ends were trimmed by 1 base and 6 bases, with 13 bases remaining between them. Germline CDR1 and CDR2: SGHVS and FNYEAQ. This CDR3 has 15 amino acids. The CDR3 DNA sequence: TGTGCCAGCAGCTTAGTCGGGGTGTCGCCCAATGAGCAGTTCTTC. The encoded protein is CASSLVGVSPNEQFF.

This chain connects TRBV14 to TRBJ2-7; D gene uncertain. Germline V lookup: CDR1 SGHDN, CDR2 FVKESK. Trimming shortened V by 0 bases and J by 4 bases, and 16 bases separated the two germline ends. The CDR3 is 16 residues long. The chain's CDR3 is CASSQDPPRVRYEQYF. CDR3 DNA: TGTGCCAGCAGCCAAGATCCCCCCCGGGTCCGGTACGAGCAGTACTTC. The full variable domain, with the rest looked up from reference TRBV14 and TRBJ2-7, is EAGVTQFPSHSVIEKGQTVTLRCDPISGHDNLYWYRRVMGKEIKFLLHFVKESKQDESGMPNNRFLAERTGGTYSTLKVQPAELEDSGVYFCASSQDPPRVRYEQYFGPGTRLTVT.

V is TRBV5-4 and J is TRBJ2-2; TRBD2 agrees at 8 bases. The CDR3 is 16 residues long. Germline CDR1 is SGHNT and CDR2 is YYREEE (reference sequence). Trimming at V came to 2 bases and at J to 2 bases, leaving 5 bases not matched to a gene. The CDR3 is CASSLKRGPNTGELFF. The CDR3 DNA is TGTGCCAGCAGCTTAAAGCGGGGGCCAAACACCGGGGAGCTGTTTTTT.

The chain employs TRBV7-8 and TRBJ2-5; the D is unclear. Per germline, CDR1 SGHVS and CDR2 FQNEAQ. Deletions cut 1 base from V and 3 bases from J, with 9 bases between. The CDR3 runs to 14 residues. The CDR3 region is CASSLGSLKETQYF. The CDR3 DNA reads TGTGCCAGCAGCTTAGGATCTTTGAAAGAGACCCAGTACTTC. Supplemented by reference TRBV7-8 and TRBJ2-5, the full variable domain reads GAGVSQSPRYKVAKRGQDVALRCDPISGHVSLFWYQQALGQGPEFLTYFQNEAQLDKSGLPSDRFFAERPEGSVSTLKIQRTQQEDSAVYLCASSLGSLKETQYFGPGTRLLVL.

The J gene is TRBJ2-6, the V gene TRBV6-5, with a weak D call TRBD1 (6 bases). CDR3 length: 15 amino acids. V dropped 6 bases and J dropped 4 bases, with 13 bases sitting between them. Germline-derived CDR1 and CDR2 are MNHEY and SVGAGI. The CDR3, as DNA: TGTGCCAGCAGGGCACAGGGTTCCGGGGCCAACGTCCTGACTTTC. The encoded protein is CASRAQGSGANVLTF.

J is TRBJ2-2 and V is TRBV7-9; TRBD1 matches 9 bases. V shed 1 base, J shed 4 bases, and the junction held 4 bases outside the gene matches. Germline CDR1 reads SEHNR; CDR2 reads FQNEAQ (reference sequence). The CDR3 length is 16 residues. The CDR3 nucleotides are TGTGCCAGCAGCTTAGGAAGGGACAGGGCCACCGGGGAGCTGTTTTTT. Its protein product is CASSLGRDRATGELFF.

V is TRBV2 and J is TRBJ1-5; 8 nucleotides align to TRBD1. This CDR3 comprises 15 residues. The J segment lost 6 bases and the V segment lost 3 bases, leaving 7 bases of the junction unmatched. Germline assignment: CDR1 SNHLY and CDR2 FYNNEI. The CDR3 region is CASSDSDRESQPQHF. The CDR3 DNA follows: TGTGCCAGCAGTGACTCGGACAGGGAAAGTCAGCCCCAGCATTTT.

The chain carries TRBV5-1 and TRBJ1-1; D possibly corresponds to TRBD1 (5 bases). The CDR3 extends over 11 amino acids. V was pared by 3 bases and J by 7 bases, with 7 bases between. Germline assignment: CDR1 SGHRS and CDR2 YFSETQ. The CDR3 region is CASSYDSEAFF. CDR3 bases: TGCGCCAGCAGCTATGACAGTGAAGCTTTCTTT.

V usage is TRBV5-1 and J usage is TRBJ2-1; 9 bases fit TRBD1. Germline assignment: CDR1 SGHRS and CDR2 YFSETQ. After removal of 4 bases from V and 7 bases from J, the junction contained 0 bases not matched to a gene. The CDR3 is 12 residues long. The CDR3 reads CASSGTGNEQFF. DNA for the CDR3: TGCGCCAGCAGCGGGACAGGGAATGAGCAGTTCTTC. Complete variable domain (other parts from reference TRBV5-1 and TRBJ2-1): KAGVTQTPRYLIKTRGQQVTLSCSPISGHRSVSWYQQTPGQGLQFLFEYFSETQRNKGNFPGRFSGRQFSNSRSEMNVSTLELGDSALYLCASSGTGNEQFFGPGTRLTVL.

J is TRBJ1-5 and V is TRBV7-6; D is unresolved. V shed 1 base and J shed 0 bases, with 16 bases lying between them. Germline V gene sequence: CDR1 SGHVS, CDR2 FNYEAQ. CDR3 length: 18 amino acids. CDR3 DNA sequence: TGTGCCAGCAGCTTAGAGCCCCCAGAGAGATATAGCAATCAGCCCCAGCATTTT. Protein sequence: CASSLEPPERYSNQPQHF.

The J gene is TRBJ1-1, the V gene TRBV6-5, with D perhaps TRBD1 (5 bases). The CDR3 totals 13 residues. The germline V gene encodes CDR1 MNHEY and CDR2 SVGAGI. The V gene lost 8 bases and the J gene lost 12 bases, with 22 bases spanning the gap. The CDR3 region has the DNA TGTGCCAGCGGGTCAGTTTGGGACTTTGATCCTTTCTTT. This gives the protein CASGSVWDFDPFF.

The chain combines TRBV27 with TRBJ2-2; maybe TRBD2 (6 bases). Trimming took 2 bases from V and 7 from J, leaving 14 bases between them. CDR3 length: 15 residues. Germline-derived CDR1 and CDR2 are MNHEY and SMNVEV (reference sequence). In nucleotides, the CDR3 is TGTGCCAGCAGTTTAAGGCCAGACGGGGGCGGGGAGCTGTTTTTT. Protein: CASSLRPDGGGELFF.

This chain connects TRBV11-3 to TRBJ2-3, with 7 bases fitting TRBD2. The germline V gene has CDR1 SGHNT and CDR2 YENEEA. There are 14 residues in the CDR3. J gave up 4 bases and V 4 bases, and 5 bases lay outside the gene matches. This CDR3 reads CASSSRREADTQYF. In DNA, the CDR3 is TGTGCCAGCAGCTCTAGACGGGAGGCAGATACGCAGTATTTT.